The rows below give T cell receptor beta chains drawn from one sample of a study of OX40 agonist ivuxolimab in advanced cancers. Sequencing was performed with immunoSEQ multiplex PCR; in TCRdb, only in-frame clones are kept and a portion is missing. The table includes around 74,000 clones, about four fifths detected once. This specimen was CD4+ or CD8+ T cells sorted from blood, taken in a trial of the OX40 agonist ivuxolimab. Receptors were obtained from an adult with an advanced solid tumor such as melanoma, head and neck, liver or kidney cancer. The CDR3 runs from the conserved cysteine through the conserved F or W.

v_gene: TRBV7-6; j_gene: TRBJ2-3; CDR3aa: CASSLANGGDTQYF
v_gene: TRBV7-9; j_gene: TRBJ2-5; CDR3aa: CASSLQVLQETQYF
v_gene: TRBV7-9; j_gene: TRBJ1-1; CDR3aa: CASSARRTATEAFF
v_gene: TRBV14; j_gene: TRBJ2-1; CDR3aa: CASSTLAGGPDEQFF
v_gene: TRBV6-5; j_gene: TRBJ2-7; CDR3aa: CASSYSPGEVYEQYF
v_gene: TRBV30; j_gene: TRBJ2-7; CDR3aa: CAWSVRTGAEQYF
v_gene: TRBV29-1; j_gene: TRBJ1-1; CDR3aa: CSGRTGGNTEAFF
v_gene: TRBV9; j_gene: TRBJ1-2; CDR3aa: CASSEPGGYTF
v_gene: TRBV27; j_gene: TRBJ1-1; CDR3aa: CASSYRALSTEAFF
v_gene: TRBV7-3; j_gene: TRBJ2-1; CDR3aa: CASSPGQGAHNEQFF
v_gene: TRBV28; j_gene: TRBJ2-7; CDR3aa: CASSRTSGSYEQYF
v_gene: TRBV28; j_gene: TRBJ1-1; CDR3aa: CASSLWGKHTEAFF
v_gene: TRBV19; j_gene: TRBJ1-3; CDR3aa: CASSYRGAESGNTIYF
v_gene: TRBV5-1; j_gene: TRBJ2-7; CDR3aa: CASSLLGIRSSYEQYF
v_gene: TRBV6-5; j_gene: TRBJ2-1; CDR3aa: CASSRTSGYNEQFF
v_gene: TRBV19; j_gene: TRBJ2-7; CDR3aa: CASSIDRGVRGTYEQYF
v_gene: TRBV29-1; j_gene: TRBJ2-5; CDR3aa: CSVAEARRETQYF
v_gene: TRBV18; j_gene: TRBJ1-6; CDR3aa: CASSPQGGRSSSYNSPLHF
v_gene: TRBV28; j_gene: TRBJ1-1; CDR3aa: CASSSPPRGAFF
v_gene: TRBV7-2; j_gene: TRBJ2-3; CDR3aa: CASSAPRQGTTDTQYF
v_gene: TRBV28; j_gene: TRBJ1-5; CDR3aa: CASRDRDRHYSNQPQHF
v_gene: TRBV2; j_gene: TRBJ2-2; CDR3aa: CASRGGPVSGGELFF
v_gene: TRBV6-6; j_gene: TRBJ1-2; CDR3aa: CASSFQNPRRGYTF
v_gene: TRBV5-6; j_gene: TRBJ1-5; CDR3aa: CASSFHRGNQPQHF
v_gene: TRBV27; j_gene: TRBJ2-2; CDR3aa: CASSLYGTGELFF
v_gene: TRBV14; j_gene: TRBJ1-2; CDR3aa: CASSQGARQYGYTF
v_gene: TRBV28; j_gene: TRBJ2-1; CDR3aa: CASSSDRAEQFF
v_gene: TRBV19; j_gene: TRBJ2-1; CDR3aa: CASSTSGGVREQFF
v_gene: TRBV15; j_gene: TRBJ1-1; CDR3aa: CATSTRDFSETEAFF
v_gene: TRBV19; j_gene: TRBJ2-2; CDR3aa: CASSKRTGRVPTGELFF
v_gene: TRBV5-4; j_gene: TRBJ2-7; CDR3aa: CASSLGANNYEQYF
v_gene: TRBV7-2; j_gene: TRBJ1-1; CDR3aa: CASSLQGSMNTEAFF
v_gene: TRBV5-4; j_gene: TRBJ1-3; CDR3aa: CASSVRGSGNTIYF